The next 9 T cell receptor beta chains were all read from a single sample in a study of CD4+ T cells in melanoma. Repertoires were generated with immunoSEQ multiplex PCR, while TCRdb's copy carries only in-frame clones and drops some. Of 140,000 or so clones listed, around nine tenths were seen once; the top ten hold approximately 1.4%. The receptor source for this set is a human donor with melanoma.

The V and J genes are TRBV27 and TRBJ2-2; possibly TRBD2 for D (6 bases). Germline V gene data show CDR1 as MNHEY and CDR2 as SMNVEV (reference sequence). V was clipped by 7 bases and J by 6 bases, with 12 bases between them. There are 13 residues in the CDR3. CDR3 coding DNA: TGTGCCAGCACCTTACGGGGGTCCGGGGAGCTGTTTTTT. Amino acids: CASTLRGSGELFF.

This clone was detected once. The chain employs TRBV29-1 and TRBJ2-7, with D unresolved. The CDR3 has 11 residues. The V and J ends lost 6 bases and 4 bases respectively, with 10 bases between them. Germline V CDR1 and CDR2: SQVTM, ANQGSEA. The CDR3 sequence: CSVMDGYEQYF. Written as DNA, the CDR3 is TGCAGCGTGATGGACGGGTACGAGCAGTACTTC.

The rearrangement links TRBV5-5 to TRBJ2-5; D call uncertain. With 1 base removed from V and 7 bases from J, the gap between germline ends came to 14 bases. The length of the CDR3 is 14 residues. Germline V gene data show CDR1 as SGHKS and CDR2 as YYEKEE (reference sequence). The CDR3 region is CASSLIGQLWTQYF. CDR3 nucleotides: TGTGCCAGCAGCTTGATCGGGCAGTTATGGACCCAGTACTTC.

The V gene is TRBV19, the J gene TRBJ2-5; D tentatively reads TRBD1 or TRBD2 (5 bases each). This CDR3 contains 14 residues. The V end was cut by 9 bases, the J end by 4 bases, with 18 bases between. Germline CDR1 is LNHDA and CDR2 is SQIVND (reference sequence). The CDR3 sequence: CASRDQSSGETQYF. The CDR3 DNA sequence: TGTGCCAGCAGGGACCAATCCTCCGGAGAGACCCAGTACTTC.

This clone was counted between two and nine times. V gene TRBV13 combines with J gene TRBJ1-1; D gene uncertain. CDR3 length equals 12 residues. Trimming removed 0 bases from V and 8 bases from J, with 7 bases in between. From germline, CDR1 is PRHDT and CDR2 FYEKMQ (reference sequence). The CDR3: CASSLGAAEAFF. In nucleotides, the CDR3 is TGTGCCAGCAGCTTAGGGGCGGCCGAAGCTTTCTTT.

This chain joins TRBV5-5 and TRBJ2-1, with no clear D. The CDR3 is 15 amino acids. In germline, CDR1 is SGHKS, CDR2 YYEKEE (reference sequence). V was shortened by 0 bases and J by 0 bases, with 7 bases between the two germline ends. The CDR3: CASSLDPGSYNEQFF. DNA of the CDR3: TGTGCCAGCAGCTTGGACCCAGGCTCCTACAATGAGCAGTTCTTC. The full variable domain, rest sourced from reference TRBV5-5 and TRBJ2-1, is DAGVTQSPTHLIKTRGQQVTLRCSPISGHKSVSWYQQVLGQGPQFIFQYYEKEERGRGNFPDRFSARQFPNYSSELNVNALLLGDSALYLCASSLDPGSYNEQFFGPGTRLTVL.

This rearrangement joins TRBV29-1 to TRBJ2-5; TRBD2 matches at 8 bases. The V segment lost 5 bases and the J segment 2 bases; nucleotides outside the gene matches: 1. This CDR3 region has 12 residues. Germline-derived CDR1 and CDR2 are SQVTM and ANQGSEA. CDR3 loop: CSVSGGQETQYF. CDR3 nucleotides: TGCAGCGTTAGCGGGGGACAAGAGACCCAGTACTTC.

This clone was observed a single time. The chain uses TRBV5-1 and TRBJ2-7; D is uncertain. V lost 0 bases to trimming and J lost 0 bases, with 16 bases between them. Looked up from germline, CDR1 is SGHRS and CDR2 is YFSETQ. The CDR3 spans 17 residues. The CDR3 coding sequence is TGCGCCAGCAGCTTGGTTTGGGGATCAAAAAACTCCTACGAGCAGTACTTC. As protein: CASSLVWGSKNSYEQYF.

This chain joins TRBV6-6 and TRBJ2-3; TRBD2 matches at 11 bases. V lost 5 bases and J lost 2; bases outside the gene matches: 3. The length of the CDR3 is 15 residues. Germline assignment: CDR1 MNHNY and CDR2 SVGAGI (reference sequence). The CDR3 nucleotides are TGTGCCAGCAGTGGGACTAGCGGTATCACAGATACGCAGTATTTT. This translates into CASSGTSGITDTQYF.